Below, 32 T cell receptor beta chains from the same sample are listed, as sequenced in a study of identical twins. MiXCR was run by TCRdb on the 5' RACE reads, yielding one entry per CDR3 protein. The sample records around 1.7 million distinct CDR3 sequences, roughly a third being singletons. What was sequenced was cord blood. The source is a newborn girl in good health.

The chain uses TRBV21-1 and TRBJ2-3; the table calls TRBD1, which could not be checked here. TRBV21-1 is a pseudogene. This CDR3 is built from 14 residues. CDR3 protein: CAITRDRDADTQYF. The CDR3 coding sequence is TGTGCCATTACCCGGGACAGGGACGCAGATACGCAGTATTTT.

Many counts were recorded for this clonotype. The rearrangement uses TRBV10-3 and TRBJ2-7; 8 nucleotides line up with TRBD1. The CDR3 contains 12 residues. V shed 4 bases and J 9 bases; nucleotides not matched to a gene: 5. Germline CDR1 is ENHRY and CDR2 is SYGVKD. CDR3 protein: CAISADRGAQYF. The DNA of the CDR3 is TGTGCCATCAGTGCCGACAGGGGCGCGCAGTACTTC.

This clonotype was counted between two and nine times. The chain recombines TRBV6-1 with TRBJ1-2; unclear D gene. V was cut by 2 bases and J by 4 bases, with 17 bases left in between. The V gene's germline CDR1 is MNHNS and CDR2 SASEGT. The CDR3 sequence is 16 residues long. The CDR3, as DNA: TGTGCCAGCAGTGAATTAAGCCTGAACCCTCTCTATGGCTACACCTTC. Protein product: CASSELSLNPLYGYTF.

This clonotype occurred a few times. The chain joins TRBV6-1 to TRBJ2-3, with 8 positions matching TRBD2. J gave up 5 bases and V 6 bases, and 7 bases lay outside the gene matches. This CDR3 region has 14 residues. The V gene's germline CDR1 is MNHNS and CDR2 SASEGT. The CDR3 protein is CASSEGLVLDTQYF. CDR3 DNA: TGTGCCAGCAGCGAGGGACTAGTTCTAGATACGCAGTATTTT.

CDR3 sequence: CASSLGGVLGMNTEAFF. The CDR3 nucleotides are TGTGCCAGCAGCTTGGGGGGGGTGTTGGGGATGAACACTGAAGCTTTCTTT. V is TRBV5-5 and J is TRBJ1-1, with D possibly TRBD1 on 5 matching bases. V was clipped by 0 bases and J by 0 bases, with 15 bases between them. CDR3 length: 17 residues. Germline-derived CDR1 and CDR2 are SGHKS and YYEKEE (reference sequence).

This chain connects TRBV20-1 to TRBJ2-7; D could derive from TRBD1 or TRBD2 (5 bases each). Trimming pared 4 bases from V and 3 bases from J, leaving 10 bases between. Germline CDR1 is DFQATT and CDR2 is SNEGSKA (reference sequence). The CDR3 extends over 12 amino acids. CDR3 in amino acids: CSAMGPLYEQYF. CDR3 DNA sequence: TGCAGTGCTATGGGACCCCTCTACGAGCAGTACTTC.

This clonotype has just one count. The chain links TRBV6-5 to TRBJ2-2; D is perhaps TRBD2 (6 bases). V was clipped by 4 bases and J by 7 bases, with 16 bases between them. The CDR3 is made up of 15 amino acids. CDR1 is MNHEY, CDR2 SVGAGI, per germline. In DNA, the CDR3 is TGTGCCAGCAGTTTTTCGGGAGCTACGGGCGGGGAGCTGTTTTTT. Protein: CASSFSGATGGELFF.

The gene calls are TRBV20-1 and TRBJ2-7, with TRBD1 matching 8 bases. The CDR3 length is 14 residues. Germline V lookup: CDR1 DFQATT, CDR2 SNEGSKA (reference sequence). V trimming: 5 bases; J trimming: 0 bases; junction bases outside the gene matches: 6. CDR3: CSAVGQGRSYEQYF. CDR3 DNA: TGCAGTGCTGTAGGACAGGGTCGCTCCTACGAGCAGTACTTC.

The chain joins TRBV7-2 to TRBJ2-1, with no clear D. The germline V and J ends were trimmed by 2 bases and 9 bases, with 11 bases remaining between them. Germline assignment: CDR1 SGHTA and CDR2 FQGNSA. The CDR3 has 13 amino acids. For the CDR3, the DNA is TGTGCCAGCAGCTTATTCTCTAACCCTGAGCAGTTCTTC. This codes for CASSLFSNPEQFF.

The chain carries TRBV5-1 and TRBJ2-1; 10 bases line up with TRBD2. V shed 3 bases and J 7 bases; nucleotides not matched to a gene: 4. The germline V gene has CDR1 SGHRS and CDR2 YFSETQ. The CDR3 has 14 residues. This chain's CDR3 is CASSSGTSANEQFF. The CDR3 DNA sequence: TGCGCCAGCAGCTCTGGGACTAGCGCGAATGAGCAGTTCTTC.

The CDR3 sequence: CSARLRTTYNEQFF. The DNA of the CDR3 is TGCAGTGCTAGATTGCGGACTACTTACAATGAGCAGTTCTTC. The chain joins TRBV20-1 to TRBJ2-1; D perhaps matches TRBD2 (6 bases). The CDR3 contains 14 residues. Trimming removed 2 bases from V and 4 bases from J, with 12 bases in between. Germline V lookup: CDR1 DFQATT, CDR2 SNEGSKA (reference sequence).

This clonotype has more than one count but fewer than ten. The rearrangement joins TRBV6-6 to TRBJ1-2; a weak D match, TRBD1 (6 bases). The V end was cut by 4 bases, the J end by 7 bases, with 7 bases between. CDR1 and CDR2 (germline): MNHNY, SVGAGI (reference sequence). This CDR3 region has 11 residues. CDR3: CASSWGAGYTF. In nucleotides, the CDR3 is TGTGCCAGCAGTTGGGGGGCTGGCTACACCTTC.

This clonotype was recorded a few times. This chain joins TRBV20-1 and TRBJ2-3; 14 nucleotides agree with TRBD2. The CDR3 is made up of 19 amino acids. Germline assignment: CDR1 DFQATT and CDR2 SNEGSKA (reference sequence). Losses at the gene ends were 2 bases for V and 0 bases for J; bases not matched to a gene: 10. CDR3 nucleotides: TGCAGTGCTAGATGGACTAGCGGGAGGTCTGACGCTAGCACAGATACGCAGTATTTT. It yields the protein CSARWTSGRSDASTDTQYF.

Remarks on this clonotype: One end of the junction fails to match germline, which may point to a read error. The chain couples TRBV7-7 to TRBJ2-1; 11 positions match TRBD2. The germline V gene has CDR1 SSHAT and CDR2 FNYEAQ (reference sequence). This CDR3 region has 16 residues. The CDR3 is CASSLLAGVSHNEQFF. The DNA of the CDR3 is TGTGCTAGCAGCTTACTAGCGGGAGTGTCCCACAATGAGCAGTTCTTC.

V gene TRBV5-6 combines with J gene TRBJ2-1, with D perhaps TRBD1 (6 bases). Germline CDR1 and CDR2: SGHDT and YYEEEE. The V and J ends lost 3 bases and 13 bases respectively, with 11 bases between them. CDR3 size: 11 residues. The CDR3 is CASSWLGAQFF. The CDR3 DNA is TGTGCCAGCAGCTGGTTGGGGGCACAGTTCTTC.

This chain uses TRBV5-1 with TRBJ2-7; tentative D call: TRBD1 (6 bases). Germline V CDR1 and CDR2: SGHRS, YFSETQ. This CDR3 region has 17 residues. Between the trimmed V and J ends, which lost 0 bases and 4 bases, there was a span of 20 bases. CDR3 region: CASSLDMGRYQGYEQYF. DNA for the CDR3: TGCGCCAGCAGCTTGGATATGGGAAGGTACCAGGGGTACGAGCAGTACTTC.

At least ten counts were recorded for this clonotype. The CDR3 loop reads CASATYEQYF. The CDR3 nucleotides are TGTGCCAGCGCTACCTACGAGCAGTACTTC. The V gene is TRBV21-1, the J gene TRBJ2-7. TRBV21-1 counts as a pseudogene. The CDR3 is 10 residues long.

This clonotype occurred a few times. CDR3 nucleotide sequence: TGTGCCAGCAGCACCAAGGCGGGGACCACAGATACGCAGTATTTT. Translation: CASSTKAGTTDTQYF. V usage is TRBV12-3 or TRBV12-4 and J usage is TRBJ2-3; a weak D match, TRBD2 (6 bases). V lost 6 bases and J 2 bases, leaving 15 bases between the germline ends. The CDR3 length is 15 residues.

V is TRBV6-6 and J is TRBJ1-2, with 7 positions matching TRBD1. V gave up 6 bases and J gave up 4 bases; unmatched junction bases: 14. In germline, CDR1 is MNHNY, CDR2 SVGAGI (reference sequence). CDR3 length: 16 residues. CDR3 protein: CASRVQGQLNSYGYTF. Here the CDR3 DNA reads TGTGCCAGCAGAGTTCAGGGACAGCTAAACTCCTATGGCTACACCTTC.

This clonotype showed up just a few times. CDR3: CASSFTGGPGNIQYF. The CDR3 nucleotides are TGTGCCAGCAGTTTTACGGGAGGGCCTGGAAACATTCAGTACTTC. The chain has TRBV12-3 or TRBV12-4 and TRBJ2-7; 8 nucleotides match TRBD2. The J call could be wrong; TRBJ2-4 is a better fit for the DNA end. CDR3 length: 15 amino acids.

This clonotype was counted ten times or more. V gene TRBV3-1 combines with J gene TRBJ2-1; TRBD2 agrees at 15 bases. With 1 base clipped from V and 3 bases from J, the junction kept 4 bases outside the gene matches. Germline loops: CDR1 LGHDT, CDR2 YNNKEL (reference sequence). The CDR3 runs 18 residues. CDR3 in DNA: TGTGCCAGCAGCCAAGCGGGACTAGCGGGAGGTCTCTACAATGAGCAGTTCTTC. Translated: CASSQAGLAGGLYNEQFF.

CDR3 residues: CSASGRAAGELFF. The CDR3 bases are TGCAGTGCTAGCGGGAGGGCGGCCGGGGAGCTGTTTTTT. The chain recombines TRBV20-1 with TRBJ2-2, with 8 bases identical to TRBD2. The CDR3 is 13 amino acids. The germline V gene has CDR1 DFQATT and CDR2 SNEGSKA (reference sequence). The J segment lost 6 bases and the V segment lost 3 bases, leaving 3 bases of the junction unmatched.

The table lists this clonotype with many counts. This chain connects TRBV6-5 to TRBJ2-3; D is unresolved. The CDR3 loop spans 13 amino acids. V shed 2 bases and J shed 0 bases, with 3 bases lying between them. Germline CDR1 and CDR2: MNHEY and SVGAGI. This CDR3 reads CASSYLSTDTQYF. For the CDR3, the DNA is TGTGCCAGCAGTTACCTCAGCACAGATACGCAGTATTTT.

The genes are TRBV12-3 or TRBV12-4 and TRBJ1-1; 12 nucleotides match TRBD1. This CDR3 is 14 amino acids long. J was trimmed by 11 bases and V by 7 bases; bases with no gene match: 11. This chain's CDR3 is CASTAGTGGVGAFF. The CDR3 DNA reads as TGTGCCAGCACGGCCGGGACAGGGGGCGTCGGGGCTTTCTTT.

The rearrangement uses TRBV28 and TRBJ1-5, with D unresolved. Trimming removed 6 bases from V and 2 bases from J, with 11 bases in between. The germline V gene encodes CDR1 MDHEN and CDR2 SYDVKM. The CDR3 has 14 residues. The CDR3: CASRGGQGNQPQHF. In DNA, the CDR3 is TGTGCCAGCAGAGGAGGGCAGGGCAATCAGCCCCAGCATTTT.

This clonotype was recorded a few times. The V and J genes are TRBV4-1 and TRBJ2-3, with TRBD2 matching 10 bases. V was clipped by 0 bases and J by 2 bases; unmatched bases: 8. CDR3 size: 18 residues. Germline V gene lookup returns CDR1 MGHRA and CDR2 YSYEKL. CDR3: CASSQERASGGFTDTQYF. DNA for the CDR3: TGCGCCAGCAGCCAAGAGCGGGCTAGCGGGGGATTCACAGATACGCAGTATTTT.

J is TRBJ2-1 and V is TRBV20-1; D not resolved. Germline V CDR1 and CDR2: DFQATT, SNEGSKA (reference sequence). V was trimmed by 5 bases and J by 4 bases, leaving 18 bases between them. CDR3 length equals 15 residues. This CDR3 reads CSAPNQWAGYNEQFF. In DNA, the CDR3 is TGCAGTGCTCCAAACCAATGGGCAGGTTACAATGAGCAGTTCTTC.

This rearrangement joins TRBV9 to TRBJ1-2, with D unresolved. Trimming took off 4 bases at V and 4 bases at J, with 20 bases between the two ends. The CDR3 is 16 amino acids. Germline-derived CDR1 and CDR2 are SGDLS and YYNGEE. As DNA, the CDR3 is TGTGCCAGCAGCCCCGACTCTGGGCTTTCTAGCTATGGCTACACCTTC. It specifies CASSPDSGLSSYGYTF.

The chain recombines TRBV20-1 with TRBJ2-2, with D perhaps being TRBD1 or TRBD2 (6 bases each). Germline CDR1 DFQATT, CDR2 SNEGSKA (reference sequence). V lost 1 base, J lost 5 bases, and 14 bases lay in between. This CDR3 comprises 15 residues. CDR3 protein: CSARGRGSWTGELFF. Written as DNA, the CDR3 is TGCAGTGCTAGAGGGAGGGGGAGTTGGACCGGGGAGCTGTTTTTT.

This clonotype came up a few times. This chain joins TRBV5-1 and TRBJ2-3, with 7 bases aligning to TRBD1. Germline loops: CDR1 SGHRS, CDR2 YFSETQ. The CDR3 has 15 amino acids. The trim removed 1 base at V and 3 bases at J, leaving 5 bases unmatched. The CDR3 sequence is CASSLHRGVTDTQYF. In nucleotides, the CDR3 is TGCGCCAGCAGCTTGCACAGGGGTGTAACAGATACGCAGTATTTT. Complete variable domain (other parts from reference TRBV5-1 and TRBJ2-3): KAGVTQTPRYLIKTRGQQVTLSCSPISGHRSVSWYQQTPGQGLQFLFEYFSETQRNKGNFPGRFSGRQFSNSRSEMNVSTLELGDSALYLCASSLHRGVTDTQYFGPGTRLTVL.

This sequence joins TRBV10-3 and TRBJ1-2, with 9 bases identical to TRBD1. Germline V gene lookup returns CDR1 ENHRY and CDR2 SYGVKD. V gave up 10 bases and J gave up 4 bases; unmatched junction bases: 7. The CDR3 covers 13 residues. The CDR3 DNA follows: TGTGCCAGTGAGGACAGGGGAGGCTATGGCTACACCTTC. It translates to CASEDRGGYGYTF.

On this clonotype: A much larger clone differs by one base, so this may be a read error. V is TRBV5-1 and J is TRBJ2-4; D not resolved. CDR1 is SGHRS and CDR2 is YFSETQ in the germline V gene. CDR3 length equals 13 residues. The DNA for the CDR3 is TGCGCCAGCAGCTTGTCCGGCGAAAACGTTCAGTACTTC. It specifies CASSLSGENVQYF.